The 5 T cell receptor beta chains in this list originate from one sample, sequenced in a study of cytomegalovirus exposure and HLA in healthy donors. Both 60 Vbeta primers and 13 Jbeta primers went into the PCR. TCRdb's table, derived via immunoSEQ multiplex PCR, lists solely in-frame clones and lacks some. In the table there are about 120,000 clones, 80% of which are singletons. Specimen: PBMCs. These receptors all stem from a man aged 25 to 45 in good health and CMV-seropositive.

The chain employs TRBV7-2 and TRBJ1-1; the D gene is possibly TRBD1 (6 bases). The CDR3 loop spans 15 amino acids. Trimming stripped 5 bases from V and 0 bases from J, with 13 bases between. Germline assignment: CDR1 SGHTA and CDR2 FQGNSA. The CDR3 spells CASSLGTSMNTEAFF. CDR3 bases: TGTGCCAGCAGCCTAGGGACATCCATGAACACTGAAGCTTTCTTT. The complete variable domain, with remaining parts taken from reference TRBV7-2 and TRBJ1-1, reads GAGVSQSPSNKVTEKGKDVELRCDPISGHTALYWYRQSLGQGLEFLIYFQGNSAPDKSGLPSDRFSAERTGGSVSTLTIQRTQQEDSAVYLCASSLGTSMNTEAFFGQGTRLTVV.

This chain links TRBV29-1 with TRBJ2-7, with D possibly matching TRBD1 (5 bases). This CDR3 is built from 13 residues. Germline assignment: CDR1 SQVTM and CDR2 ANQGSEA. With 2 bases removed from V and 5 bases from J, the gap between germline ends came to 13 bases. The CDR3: CSVESGISDEQYF. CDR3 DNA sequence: TGCAGCGTTGAATCAGGGATCAGCGACGAGCAGTACTTC.

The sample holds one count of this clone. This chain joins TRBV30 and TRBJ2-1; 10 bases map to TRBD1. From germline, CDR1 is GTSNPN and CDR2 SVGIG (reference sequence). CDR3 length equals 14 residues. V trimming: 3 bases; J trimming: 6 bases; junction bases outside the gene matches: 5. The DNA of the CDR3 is TGTGCCTGGAGCCGCGGGACAGGGGTCAATGAGCAGTTCTTC. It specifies CAWSRGTGVNEQFF.

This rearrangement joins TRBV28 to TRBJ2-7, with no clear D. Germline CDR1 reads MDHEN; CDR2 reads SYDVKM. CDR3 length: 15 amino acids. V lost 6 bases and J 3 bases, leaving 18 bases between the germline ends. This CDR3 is CASSGPGLPYYEQYF. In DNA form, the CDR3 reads TGTGCCAGCAGCGGCCCAGGCCTTCCTTACTACGAGCAGTACTTC.

The CDR3 loop is CASSLDSFSSYEQYF. CDR3 sequence (DNA): TGCGCCAGCAGCCTGGACAGCTTTAGCTCCTACGAGCAGTACTTC. The V and J genes are TRBV5-1 and TRBJ2-7; weak D call: TRBD1 (6 bases). CDR3 length: 15 amino acids. Deletions cut 4 bases from V and 0 bases from J, with 14 bases between. Germline V gene sequence: CDR1 SGHRS, CDR2 YFSETQ.